This TCR beta chain is from a study of cytomegalovirus exposure and HLA in healthy donors. On the study more broadly: There were 75 million to 95 million unique TCRs (from HLA-typed donors) in an early data release. General study results and limits: Across HLA loci, a later analysis found differing TCR association rates, with DRB1 most and HLA-C fewest. Clonal expansion was found to be greater in HLA-associated TCR beta chains than in equally common others in a later analysis. When a later analysis was performed, an Asian-associated ancestry cluster reportedly had fewer N-insertions than the roughly 670-donor mean.

Researchers ran the PCR with 60 Vbeta and 13 Jbeta primers. Only in-frame clones appear in the TCRdb table, and some are missing; sequencing was by immunoSEQ multiplex PCR. The sample contains 120,000 or so clones, over 15% of which appear only once. V dropped 5 bases and J dropped 5 bases, with 15 bases sitting between them. The germline V gene has CDR1 SEHNR and CDR2 FQNEAQ (reference sequence). This CDR3 has 14 amino acids. A single count supports this clone. The antigen remains unidentified. The sequenced sample was PBMCs. V usage is TRBV7-9 and J usage is TRBJ1-1, with D unclear. The receptor comes from a female donor in good health and CMV-seropositive. This CDR3 reads CASSRRDLETEAFF. DNA for the CDR3: TGTGCCAGCAGCCGGCGGGATCTAGAGACTGAAGCTTTCTTT.